This TCR beta chain derives from a study of CD8+ T cells in alopecia areata. Remarks on this clone: Gene names follow the mouse nomenclature. The DNA ends 4 residues before the CDR3 does, and the rest of the CDR3 is filled in from the germline J gene. Other DNA sequences within the sample encode an identical CDR3.

Combined cutaneous lymph node cells underwent sorting by CD4, CD8alpha, NKG2D, NKG2ACE and additional markers. Germline-derived CDR1 and CDR2 are LGHNA and YNLKQL (reference sequence). V dropped 1 base and J dropped 3 bases, with 6 bases sitting between them. This CDR3 is built from 13 residues. In each case, RNA was isolated and then reverse transcribed into cDNA as the sequencing template. The repertoire was sequenced with immunoSEQ multiplex PCR; TCRdb's copy has only in-frame clones and lacks some. The data show approximately 280,000 clones, with none appearing a single time. The chain is built from TRBV5 and TRBJ1-2; D call uncertain. The sample consisted of CD4+ T cells sorted from a lymph node. The sequence was obtained from a C3H/HeJ mouse with alopecia areata. This line is of MHC haplotype H2-k. Incomplete CDR3 DNA: TGTGCCAGCAGCCAAGGGGGTGACTCC. Translated, it gives CASSQGGDS. The CDR3 as a whole reads CASSQGGDSDYTF.